This T cell receptor beta chain was sequenced for a study of blood T cells in healthy people across ages. Alongside a J-beta primer mix, a sample-barcoded 5' primer served in a second PCR lasting about 7 to 11 cycles. MiXCR was run by TCRdb on the 5' RACE reads, yielding one entry per CDR3 protein. The sample lists about 650,000 distinct CDR3 sequences, around 52% seen once, with approximately 15% in the top ten. Ten or more counts support this clonotype. Trimming cost V 0 bases and J 4 bases; bases outside gene matches: 4. There are 16 residues in the CDR3. Germline V gene lookup returns CDR1 SGHRS and CDR2 YFSETQ.

The specimen sequenced was blood. The V and J genes are TRBV5-1 and TRBJ2-1, with 10 nucleotides matching TRBD2. The TCR comes from a woman aged 80 or over in good health. CDR3 in amino acids: CASSLVPSGGYNEQFF. CDR3 sequence (DNA): TGCGCCAGCAGCTTGGTTCCTAGCGGGGGATACAATGAGCAGTTCTTC.